The 10 T cell receptor beta chains below were found in one sample sequenced in a study of T-cell memory formation after mild COVID-19. Each CDR3 protein is one row after TCRdb ran MiXCR on the 5' RACE reads. This sample carries fewer than 500,000 distinct CDR3 sequences, about 23% of them seen once, and the ten largest clones take approximately 12%. The sample comprised PBMCs or a T cell subset sorted from them (not recorded which). These receptors came from an adult woman who had mild COVID-19 (a few samples of this study predate the infection). Cell type and time point are not known.

The CDR3 region has the DNA TGTGCCAGCAGCCTCGGACAGGATCCCACTAATGAAAAACTGTTTTTT. Its translation: CASSLGQDPTNEKLFF. The genes are TRBV7-9 and TRBJ1-4; 7 positions agree with TRBD1. Germline V gene sequence: CDR1 SEHNR, CDR2 FQNEAQ (reference sequence). V gave up 5 bases and J gave up 2 bases; unmatched junction bases: 8. The CDR3 spans 16 residues. Based on the CDR3 plus reference TRBV7-9 and TRBJ1-4, the full variable domain is DTGVSQNPRHKITKRGQNVTFRCDPISEHNRLYWYRQTLGQGPEFLTYFQNEAQLEKSRLLSDRFSAERPKGSFSTLEIQRTEQGDSAMYLCASSLGQDPTNEKLFFGSGTQLSVL.

This rearrangement joins TRBV6-5 to TRBJ2-1, with 8 bases fitting TRBD2. Trimming removed 10 bases from V and 2 bases from J; junction bases left unmatched: 4. The CDR3 contains 13 residues. In germline, CDR1 is MNHEY, CDR2 SVGAGI. The CDR3: CATGGGPYNEQFF. DNA of the CDR3: TGTGCCACCGGGGGGGGCCCCTACAATGAGCAGTTCTTC.

This chain joins TRBV4-1 and TRBJ1-2; 9 bases line up with TRBD1. The CDR3 has 13 amino acids. The germline V gene encodes CDR1 MGHRA and CDR2 YSYEKL. J was trimmed by 6 bases and V by 1 base; bases with no gene match: 0. In DNA, the CDR3 is TGCGCCAGCAGCCAAGGACAGGGGGATGGCTACACCTTC. The encoded protein is CASSQGQGDGYTF.

The rearrangement links TRBV9 to TRBJ2-5; D is unclear. Trimming removed 3 bases from V and 5 bases from J, with 14 bases in between. Germline assignment: CDR1 SGDLS and CDR2 YYNGEE. The CDR3 spans 14 residues. CDR3 sequence (DNA): TGTGCCAGCAGCGCCAGTAGGGCGGAGGAGACCCAGTACTTC. It yields the protein CASSASRAEETQYF.

This clonotype was detected ten times or more. This chain links TRBV2 with TRBJ1-6, with D unresolved. Germline V lookup: CDR1 SNHLY, CDR2 FYNNEI. This CDR3 comprises 14 residues. V lost 6 bases, J lost 0 bases, and 6 bases lay in between. The CDR3 region has the DNA TGTGCCAGCAGCGTCGGCTCCTATAATTCACCCCTCCACTTT. Protein: CASSVGSYNSPLHF. Using reference TRBV2 and TRBJ1-6 for the parts outside the CDR3, the full variable domain is EPEVTQTPSHQVTQMGQEVILRCVPISNHLYFYWYRQILGQKVEFLVSFYNNEISEKSEIFDDQFSVERPDGSNFTLKIRSTKLEDSAMYFCASSVGSYNSPLHFGNGTRLTVT.

This chain joins TRBV5-4 and TRBJ2-3; weak D call: TRBD1 (5 bases). The V and J ends lost 4 bases and 2 bases respectively, with 17 bases between them. The CDR3 extends over 16 amino acids. Germline V CDR1 and CDR2: SGHNT, YYREEE (reference sequence). CDR3 nucleotides: TGTGCCAGCAGCAAGCCTGACAGTTCTGCCACAGATACGCAGTATTTT. This encodes CASSKPDSSATDTQYF.

This clonotype occurred a few times. J is TRBJ2-5 and V is TRBV12-3 or TRBV12-4; 9 positions match TRBD1. V trimming: 7 bases; J trimming: 3 bases; junction bases outside the gene matches: 21. The CDR3 extends over 19 amino acids. CDR3 protein: CASTRSHVEGQGSEETQYF. CDR3 DNA sequence: TGTGCCAGCACCCGCAGTCATGTTGAGGGACAGGGATCTGAAGAGACCCAGTACTTC.

The CDR3 here is CASSYKRTESNDEAFF. The CDR3 DNA reads TGTGCCAGCAGTTACAAGAGGACAGAAAGCAATGATGAAGCTTTCTTT. This sequence joins TRBV6-2 or TRBV6-3 and TRBJ1-1; D might be TRBD1 (6 bases). Germline CDR1 and CDR2: MNHEY and SVGEGT. This CDR3 is 16 amino acids long. Trimming removed 2 bases at V and 7 bases at J, with 20 bases between.

This chain links TRBV2 with TRBJ1-3; D call uncertain. Looked up from germline, CDR1 is SNHLY and CDR2 is FYNNEI. V was pared by 3 bases and J by 8 bases, with 20 bases between. The CDR3 extends over 16 amino acids. CDR3: CASSEWADRRADTIYF. For the CDR3, the DNA is TGTGCCAGCAGTGAGTGGGCAGATAGGAGGGCGGACACCATATATTTT.

The chain couples TRBV7-3 to TRBJ2-2; the match to TRBD1 covers 9 bases. Germline CDR1 is SGHTA and CDR2 is FQGTGA. This CDR3 comprises 17 residues. V was clipped by 0 bases and J by 5 bases; unmatched bases: 7. In nucleotides, the CDR3 is TGTGCCAGCAGCTTAACGAGGGACAGGGTTAGGACCGGGGAGCTGTTTTTT. It encodes CASSLTRDRVRTGELFF.